The next 26 T cell receptor beta chains were all read from a single sample in a study of blood T cells in healthy people across ages (dated by TCRdb to between 2014 and 2017). The library was built by means of 5' RACE. This sample was sequenced with an Illumina HiSeq 2500. The second PCR ran for about 7 to 11 cycles and used a J-beta primer mix along with a sample-barcoded 5' primer. The raw public reads went through TCRdb reprocessing: fastp at Q25, MiXCR clone calling, in-frame beta chains kept. Each CDR3 protein gets just one entry, which takes the most common genes and DNA from the rows behind it. The sample table shows some 1,500,000 distinct CDR3 sequences, and around 40% are seen once. The ten largest clones capture approximately 4.1% of the sample. Sequencing was done on a sample of blood. Source of these receptors: a woman aged 18-35 years in good health.

V usage is TRBV7-2 and J usage is TRBJ2-7; no reliable D call. The end of the DNA is better explained by TRBJ2-5, so the J call may be wrong. The CDR3 is 16 amino acids. Germline CDR1 and CDR2: SGHTA and FQGNSA. For the CDR3, the DNA is TGTGCCAGCAGCCCCCAAGAGCGCAAACGAAGGGAGACCCAGTACTTC. This sequence encodes CASSPQERKRRETQYF.

This clonotype was recorded a few times. This rearrangement joins TRBV7-8 to TRBJ2-2; 8 bases are a match to TRBD2. V trimming: 0 bases; J trimming: 7 bases; junction bases outside the gene matches: 4. The CDR3 runs to 15 residues. Germline V gene sequence: CDR1 SGHVS, CDR2 FQNEAQ. CDR3 nucleotides: TGTGCCAGCAGCTTAGCTAGCGGGATTGGCGGGGAGCTGTTTTTT. This encodes CASSLASGIGGELFF.

The chain links TRBV7-9 to TRBJ1-2; 8 bases align to TRBD1. This CDR3 is built from 15 residues. Germline CDR1 reads SEHNR; CDR2 reads FQNEAQ (reference sequence). Trimming at V came to 6 bases and at J to 5 bases, leaving 11 bases not matched to a gene. The CDR3 DNA follows: TGTGCCAGCAGTCGAGGACAGGGAAGAGGGTATGGCTACACCTTC. It codes for CASSRGQGRGYGYTF.

The CDR3 DNA sequence: TGCGCCAGCAGCCCGGACACTGCACAAGAGACCCAGTACTTC. This translates into CASSPDTAQETQYF. This chain links TRBV5-1 with TRBJ2-5, with D possibly being TRBD1 (5 bases). The CDR3 is 14 amino acids. From germline, CDR1 is SGHRS and CDR2 YFSETQ. Trimming stripped 4 bases from V and 2 bases from J, with 12 bases between. The full variable domain, completed using reference TRBV5-1 and TRBJ2-5, is KAGVTQTPRYLIKTRGQQVTLSCSPISGHRSVSWYQQTPGQGLQFLFEYFSETQRNKGNFPGRFSGRQFSNSRSEMNVSTLELGDSALYLCASSPDTAQETQYFGPGTRLLVL.

This clonotype was seen just once. The CDR3 nucleotides are TGTGCCAGCAACGATGGAGTAAGCTCCTACGAGCAGTACTTC. Translating it yields CASNDGVSSYEQYF. The V and J genes are TRBV2 and TRBJ2-7; D ambiguous. This CDR3 is 14 amino acids long. CDR1 is SNHLY, CDR2 FYNNEI, per germline. Trimming took 7 bases from V and 0 from J, leaving 13 bases between them.

The V and J genes are TRBV29-1 and TRBJ2-1; 7 bases are shared with TRBD2. The CDR3 has 16 amino acids. With 6 bases clipped from V and 0 bases from J, the junction kept 11 bases outside the gene matches. Germline lookup yields CDR1 SQVTM and CDR2 ANQGSEA. DNA of the CDR3: TGCAGCGTCCCGAGGAGAGCGGGGATCTCCTACAATGAGCAGTTCTTC. It codes for CSVPRRAGISYNEQFF.

The chain has TRBV11-3 and TRBJ2-7; 8 positions match TRBD1. CDR1 and CDR2 (germline): SGHNT, YENEEA. V gave up 3 bases and J gave up 2 bases; unmatched junction bases: 15. There are 18 residues in the CDR3. The CDR3 sequence is CASSFLLYTGGNPYEQYF. CDR3 nucleotide sequence: TGTGCCAGCAGCTTTCTCTTATACACAGGGGGGAACCCCTACGAGCAGTACTTC. Using reference TRBV11-3 and TRBJ2-7 for the parts outside the CDR3, the full variable domain is EAGVVQSPRYKIIEKKQPVAFWCNPISGHNTLYWYLQNLGQGPELLIRYENEEAVDDSQLPKDRFSAERLKGVDSTLKIQPAELGDSAVYLCASSFLLYTGGNPYEQYFGPGTRLTVT.

The J gene is TRBJ2-3, the V gene TRBV7-3; TRBD1 is a possible D gene (7 bases). V gave up 3 bases and J gave up 1 base, with 23 bases separating them. Germline CDR1 and CDR2: SGHTA and FQGTGA. This CDR3 is built from 19 residues. CDR3 region: CASSFAEGATIVGTDTQYF. In nucleotides, the CDR3 is TGTGCCAGCAGCTTTGCGGAGGGGGCTACTATAGTGGGCACAGATACGCAGTATTTT.

This chain joins TRBV9 and TRBJ2-2, with D maybe TRBD1 (6 bases). Germline-derived CDR1 and CDR2 are SGDLS and YYNGEE. V was shortened by 5 bases and J by 3 bases, with 17 bases between the two germline ends. The CDR3 runs 16 residues. CDR3 region: CASSLSGDGYTGELFF. DNA for the CDR3: TGTGCCAGCAGTTTGTCAGGGGACGGCTACACCGGGGAGCTGTTTTTT. The variable domain in full, completed from reference TRBV9 and TRBJ2-2, reads DSGVTQTPKHLITATGQRVTLRCSPRSGDLSVYWYQQSLDQGLQFLIQYYNGEERAKGNILERFSAQQFPDLHSELNLSSLELGDSALYFCASSLSGDGYTGELFFGEGSRLTVL.

Note on this clonotype: Compared with germline, one end of the junction differs, possibly owing to a read error. This rearrangement joins TRBV6-5 to TRBJ2-3; possible D gene TRBD2, 6 bases. Per the germline V gene, CDR1 is MNHEY and CDR2 is SVGAGI. This CDR3 has 16 residues. The CDR3 is CASSDSGTPGTDTQYF. As DNA, the CDR3 is TGTGCCAGCAGTGACTCCGGGACTCCCGGCACAGATACGCAGTATTTT.

The chain recombines TRBV29-1 with TRBJ1-2; TRBD1 matches 8 bases. The CDR3 is made up of 12 amino acids. The J segment lost 6 bases and the V segment lost 4 bases, leaving 4 bases of the junction unmatched. CDR1 and CDR2 from the germline V gene are SQVTM and ANQGSEA. The CDR3 region has the DNA TGCAGCGTTGTCAGGGGGCAGAATGGCTACACCTTC. Translation: CSVVRGQNGYTF.

This clonotype was observed a few times. In nucleotides, the CDR3 is TGTGCCAGCAGCCAAGCAGGAGTTGGAGAGACCCAGTACTTC. It codes for CASSQAGVGETQYF. This rearrangement joins TRBV14 to TRBJ2-5; D unclear. The CDR3 has 14 amino acids. Deletions cut 1 base from V and 4 bases from J, with 10 bases between. Germline V gene lookup returns CDR1 SGHDN and CDR2 FVKESK.

This clonotype was seen only a few times. The chain carries TRBV27 and TRBJ2-3; no definite D call. The CDR3 runs to 15 residues. The V gene lost 2 bases and the J gene lost 4 bases, with 13 bases spanning the gap. Germline values: CDR1 MNHEY, CDR2 SMNVEV (reference sequence). CDR3 residues: CASSLNVPGPDTQYF. The CDR3 DNA sequence: TGTGCCAGCAGTTTAAATGTCCCCGGGCCAGATACGCAGTATTTT.

The chain carries TRBV10-3 and TRBJ1-5, with D hard to call. The CDR3 length is 14 residues. V gave up 4 bases and J gave up 6 bases, with 13 bases separating them. Germline CDR1 ENHRY, CDR2 SYGVKD. The chain's CDR3 is CAISGSIVGQPQHF. In nucleotides, the CDR3 is TGTGCCATCAGTGGCTCGATTGTCGGTCAGCCCCAGCATTTT.

The table lists this clonotype with a few counts. The chain links TRBV12-3 or TRBV12-4 to TRBJ2-3; D is unclear. This CDR3 is built from 13 residues. Deletions cut 7 bases from V and 2 bases from J, with 10 bases between. The CDR3 protein is CASTTTPTDTQYF. For the CDR3, the DNA is TGTGCCAGCACTACAACACCCACAGATACGCAGTATTTT.

CDR3 amino acids: CASSADPDRVYGYTF. For the CDR3, the DNA is TGTGCCAGCAGCGCGGACCCGGACAGAGTCTATGGCTACACCTTC. V and J are TRBV9 and TRBJ1-2; TRBD1 is a possible D gene (6 bases). The CDR3 contains 15 residues. Germline CDR1 is SGDLS and CDR2 is YYNGEE. Deletions cut 3 bases from V and 4 bases from J, with 16 bases between.

Comment on this clonotype: Given a much more abundant clone one base away, this may be a read error. V is TRBV11-2 and J is TRBJ2-1, with D possibly being TRBD2 (5 bases). Germline CDR1 is SGHAT and CDR2 is FQNNGV. The CDR3 extends over 13 amino acids. V was cut by 4 bases and J by 13 bases, with 17 bases left in between. The CDR3 nucleotides are TGTGCCAGCAGCTCCGTAATGGGAGAGACCCAGTTCTTC. Translated: CASSSVMGETQFF.

The rearrangement links TRBV7-2 to TRBJ1-2; D remains unclear. Trimming removed 1 base at V and 8 bases at J, with 11 bases between. The CDR3 length is 13 residues. CDR1 SGHTA and CDR2 FQGNSA come from the germline V gene. CDR3 in amino acids: CASSLETLSGYTF. CDR3 nucleotides: TGTGCCAGCAGCTTAGAGACGCTCTCAGGCTACACCTTC.

This sequence joins TRBV7-2 and TRBJ2-7; D remains ambiguous. The V gene's germline CDR1 is SGHTA and CDR2 FQGNSA. V was pared by 2 bases and J by 0 bases, with 14 bases between. CDR3 size: 16 residues. The CDR3: CASSLHPATASYEQYF. The CDR3 DNA follows: TGTGCCAGCAGCTTACATCCCGCGACGGCCTCCTACGAGCAGTACTTC.

The chain combines TRBV25-1 with TRBJ1-4; tentative D call: TRBD1 (5 bases). The CDR3 contains 15 residues. Germline values: CDR1 MGHDK, CDR2 SYGVNS. Deletions cut 3 bases from V and 6 bases from J, with 14 bases between. This CDR3 reads CASSDPTAGDEKLFF. CDR3 DNA: TGTGCCAGCAGTGATCCAACGGCGGGGGATGAAAAACTGTTTTTT.

The chain has TRBV7-9 and TRBJ2-1; 8 nucleotides agree with TRBD2. In germline, CDR1 is SEHNR, CDR2 FQNEAQ (reference sequence). This CDR3 contains 15 residues. With 8 bases clipped from V and 0 bases from J, the junction kept 6 bases outside the gene matches. The CDR3 reads CASALAETSYNEQFF. Here the CDR3 DNA reads TGTGCCAGCGCACTAGCGGAGACCTCCTACAATGAGCAGTTCTTC.

This rearrangement joins TRBV20-1 to TRBJ2-1, with 11 bases fitting TRBD2. V was clipped by 6 bases and J by 7 bases; unmatched bases: 11. The CDR3 consists of 15 residues. CDR1 and CDR2 (germline): DFQATT, SNEGSKA (reference sequence). The CDR3 coding sequence is TGCAGTGCCGTTAGCGGGGGGGCCGTCTTAAATGAGCAGTTCTTC. Encoded protein: CSAVSGGAVLNEQFF.

The chain has TRBV29-1 and TRBJ2-5; tentative D call: TRBD2 (6 bases). Germline V gene sequence: CDR1 SQVTM, CDR2 ANQGSEA. CDR3 length equals 14 residues. V lost 7 bases, J lost 11 bases, and 26 bases lay in between. CDR3 loop: CSAQARELSGEQYF. CDR3 coding DNA: TGCAGCGCTCAAGCCCGGGAGCTTTCGGGGGAGCAGTACTTC.

The rearrangement links TRBV10-3 to TRBJ2-7; a possible D gene is TRBD1 (5 bases). Germline values: CDR1 ENHRY, CDR2 SYGVKD. This CDR3 contains 14 residues. V was shortened by 4 bases and J by 2 bases, with 12 bases between the two germline ends. This CDR3 reads CAISVEDSPYEQYF. The CDR3 DNA follows: TGTGCCATCAGTGTAGAAGACAGCCCCTACGAGCAGTACTTC.

The CDR3 sequence is CATSSDRVLTDTQYF. The CDR3, as DNA: TGTGCCACCAGTTCGGACAGAGTTTTGACAGATACGCAGTATTTT. The genes are TRBV24-1 and TRBJ2-3, with a weak D call TRBD1 (6 bases). The CDR3 contains 15 residues. Germline V CDR1 and CDR2: KGHDR, SFDVKD. Between the trimmed V and J ends, which lost 6 bases and 3 bases, there was a span of 15 bases.

The table lists this clonotype with many counts. The rearrangement uses TRBV4-1 and TRBJ2-1; 9 bases agree with TRBD2. V was clipped by 1 base and J by 3 bases; unmatched bases: 1. The CDR3 length is 15 residues. The germline V gene encodes CDR1 MGHRA and CDR2 YSYEKL. The CDR3 coding sequence is TGCGCCAGCAGCCAAGGACTAGCGGACTACAATGAGCAGTTCTTC. Encoded protein: CASSQGLADYNEQFF.